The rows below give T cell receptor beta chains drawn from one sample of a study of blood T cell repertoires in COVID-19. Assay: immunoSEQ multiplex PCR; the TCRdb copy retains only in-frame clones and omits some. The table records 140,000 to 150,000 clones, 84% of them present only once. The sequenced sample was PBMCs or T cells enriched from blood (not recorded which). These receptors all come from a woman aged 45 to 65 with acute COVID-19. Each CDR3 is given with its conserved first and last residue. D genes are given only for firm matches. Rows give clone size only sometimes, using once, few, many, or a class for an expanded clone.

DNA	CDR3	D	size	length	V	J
TGTGCCACCATGAGGGACAGGGGGAGATCACCCCTCCACTTT	CATMRDRGRSPLHF	TRBD1	.	14	TRBV24-1	TRBJ1-6
TGTGCCAGCAGTATCCCCTCTAGCGTGCATGAGCAGTTCTTC	CASSIPSSVHEQFF	.	.	14	TRBV27	TRBJ2-1
TGCGCCAGCACGGAAGGGGGTGGTGAGCAGTACTTC	CASTEGGGEQYF	.	few	12	TRBV5-1	TRBJ2-7
TGTGCCAGCAGCTTGTCCTTTAGCAATCAGCCCCAGCATTTT	CASSLSFSNQPQHF	.	few	14	TRBV5-6	TRBJ1-5
TGTGCCAGCAGCGACTCCGGGGGCTATGGCTACACCTTC	CASSDSGGYGYTF	.	.	13	TRBV7-9	TRBJ1-2
TGTGCCAGCCGCCGGGAGTTGTACCAAGAGACCCAGTACTTC	CASRRELYQETQYF	.	.	14	TRBV6-2/TRBV6-3	TRBJ2-5
TGTGCCAGCAACCAGGACAGCCAAGAGACCCAGTACTTC	CASNQDSQETQYF	.	.	13	TRBV11-3	TRBJ2-5
TGCAGCACCCGGATGGGGGGGCCGAATCAGCCCCAGCATTTT	CSTRMGGPNQPQHF	.	.	14	TRBV29-1	TRBJ1-5
TGCGCCAGCAGCTGGGGACAGGGGAGCTACAATGAGCAGTTCTTC	CASSWGQGSYNEQFF	TRBD1	.	15	TRBV5-1	TRBJ2-1
TGTGCCAGCATAAGCGGGCAAAGTGGGGCCAACGTCCTGACTTTC	CASISGQSGANVLTF	.	.	15	TRBV6-5	TRBJ2-6
TGTGCCAGCAGCCCCCAGCGGGGGGGTAATGAGCAGTTCTTC	CASSPQRGGNEQFF	TRBD2	.	14	TRBV3-1/TRBV3-2	TRBJ2-1
TGTGCCAGCAGTGATCATGTCGGGTCTGGAAACACCATATATTTT	CASSDHVGSGNTIYF	.	.	15	TRBV6-1	TRBJ1-3
TGTGCCTGGGGGGTCGGACAGGGTGGCAATCAGCCCCAGCATTTT	CAWGVGQGGNQPQHF	TRBD1	.	15	TRBV30	TRBJ1-5
TGTGCCAGCAGTTCCAGGGCTCGGGGAAACACCATATATTTT	CASSSRARGNTIYF	.	.	14	TRBV6-5	TRBJ1-3
TGTGCCAGCAGTCCTAGACTCCTCGGGGTGGATACGCAGTATTTT	CASSPRLLGVDTQYF	.	few	15	TRBV6-5	TRBJ2-3
TGTGCCAGCAGCTTACCGGAGGGCCGGGGCTACACCTTC	CASSLPEGRGYTF	.	.	13	TRBV7-9	TRBJ1-2
TGTGCCAGCAGACCCGTGGGGCGCAATCAGCCCCAGCATTTT	CASRPVGRNQPQHF	.	few	14	TRBV6-5	TRBJ1-5
TGTGCCAGCAGTGTACTTAACGAGCAGTACTTC	CASSVLNEQYF	.	.	11	TRBV2	TRBJ2-7
TGTGCCAGCAGCCGGATCCCGGGACAGGGGTCCTACGAGCAGTACTTC	CASSRIPGQGSYEQYF	TRBD1	.	16	TRBV3-1/TRBV3-2	TRBJ2-7
TGCGCCAGCAGCCCAAGTCTGGGCAGACTAGCGGGAGAATACGAGCAGTACTTC	CASSPSLGRLAGEYEQYF	TRBD2	.	18	TRBV4-1	TRBJ2-7
TGTGCCAGCAGCGCGGGCCTAGCGGGAGAGGCCTACGAGCAGTACTTC	CASSAGLAGEAYEQYF	TRBD2	.	16	TRBV7-9	TRBJ2-7
TGCGCCAGCAGTATCGGTAGCGGGGGTAGCACAGATACGCAGTATTTT	CASSIGSGGSTDTQYF	TRBD2	.	16	TRBV5-1	TRBJ2-3
TGTGCCAGCAGCCGCTCGGGGGGAAACACCGGGGAGCTGTTTTTT	CASSRSGGNTGELFF	TRBD2	.	15	TRBV9	TRBJ2-2
TGTGCCAGCAGCCCTAGCGGGAGGGGTCACAATGAGCAGTTCTTC	CASSPSGRGHNEQFF	TRBD2	.	15	TRBV9	TRBJ2-1
TGTGCCAGCAGTTACTCGCGCGGAAGGGGCACTGAAGCTTTCTTT	CASSYSRGRGTEAFF	.	.	15	TRBV6-5	TRBJ1-1
TGTGCCAGCAGTGAAGTTCGCCCCGCCGGCTATGGCTACACCTTC	CASSEVRPAGYGYTF	.	.	15	TRBV6-1	TRBJ1-2
TGTGCCAGCAGCCAACGGGCGGGTACAGATACGCAGTATTTT	CASSQRAGTDTQYF	.	.	14	TRBV3-1/TRBV3-2	TRBJ2-3
TGCGCCAGCAGGTATCGACAGGGGGGGAACACTGAAGCTTTCTTT	CASRYRQGGNTEAFF	TRBD1	.	15	TRBV5-1	TRBJ1-1
TGTGCCAGCACCCCGGCCCGCGACAGGGGGCGGGGGAACACTGAAGCTTTCTTT	CASTPARDRGRGNTEAFF	TRBD1	.	18	TRBV5-6	TRBJ1-1
TGTGCCAGCAGCCAAAATCCGGGACTAGCCTACGAGCAGTACTTC	CASSQNPGLAYEQYF	TRBD2	.	15	TRBV7-2	TRBJ2-7
TGTGCCAGCACGGGACAGGGTGACACTGAAGCTTTCTTT	CASTGQGDTEAFF	TRBD1	.	13	TRBV2	TRBJ1-1
TGTGCCAGTAGCGATCCGGGGTCGCGGGGGTGGACTGAAGCTTTCTTT	CASSDPGSRGWTEAFF	.	few	16	TRBV19	TRBJ1-1
TGTGCCAGCAGCCCGGGACTAGTGCAAGAGACCCAGTACTTC	CASSPGLVQETQYF	TRBD2	few	14	TRBV11-2	TRBJ2-5
TGTGCCAGCAGCTTGGCTGGCAGGGCTTTGAACGAGCAGTACTTC	CASSLAGRALNEQYF	.	few	15	TRBV5-4	TRBJ2-7
TGTGCCAGCAGTCTCCGGACTAGCGGGAGAGAAGATACGCAGTATTTT	CASSLRTSGREDTQYF	TRBD2	.	16	TRBV5-6	TRBJ2-3
TGTGCCAGCAGCCCTCTCCGGGTTACCGGGGAGACCCAGTACTTC	CASSPLRVTGETQYF	.	.	15	TRBV7-2	TRBJ2-5
TGTGCCAGTACCGCGACAGGGGTGAACACTGAAGCTTTCTTT	CASTATGVNTEAFF	TRBD1	.	14	TRBV19	TRBJ1-1
TGCGCCAGCAGCTCGGCCGGAGGTCAAGAGACCCAGTACTTC	CASSSAGGQETQYF	.	.	14	TRBV5-1	TRBJ2-5
TGTGCCAGCAGCTTACTACGACAGGGAAATGGCTACACCTTC	CASSLLRQGNGYTF	TRBD1	.	14	TRBV7-8	TRBJ1-2
TGTGCCAGCAGTTTAAATATAGGACTAGCGGGCCGCGGGAATGAGCAGTTCTTC	CASSLNIGLAGRGNEQFF	TRBD2	.	18	TRBV7-9	TRBJ2-1
TGCGCCAGCAGCCCATTGGACAGGGGAGGCGGCTACACCTTC	CASSPLDRGGGYTF	TRBD1	once	14	TRBV5-1	TRBJ1-2
TGTGCCAGCAGTGGAAGCGGGAACACCGGGGAGCTGTTTTTT	CASSGSGNTGELFF	.	.	14	TRBV28	TRBJ2-2
TGCAGCGTTGTGGAGCTAGCGTTTGAAGGGGCAGATACGCAGTATTTT	CSVVELAFEGADTQYF	.	.	16	TRBV29-1	TRBJ2-3
TGTGCCAGTAGCCTCGACAGGGGAAGCCTCCAGCCCCAGCATTTT	CASSLDRGSLQPQHF	TRBD1	few	15	TRBV19	TRBJ1-5
TGTGCCATCAGTGTCACAGGCGACTCCTCTGGAAACACCATATATTTT	CAISVTGDSSGNTIYF	.	once	16	TRBV10-3	TRBJ1-3
TGTGCCAGCTCATGGTCACAGGGCCCTCAGTACTTC	CASSWSQGPQYF	.	.	12	TRBV18	TRBJ2-7
TGCGCCAGCAGCGCTGGAGGGACAGATACGCAGTATTTT	CASSAGGTDTQYF	.	.	13	TRBV5-1	TRBJ2-3
TGTGCCAGTAGTATTACCCCCCACAGGGGCACTGAAGCTTTCTTT	CASSITPHRGTEAFF	TRBD1	.	15	TRBV19	TRBJ1-1
TGTGCCAGCAGACCCCCGGACAGTATTAATTCACCCCTCCACTTT	CASRPPDSINSPLHF	.	.	15	TRBV28	TRBJ1-6
TGTGCCAGCAGTCCAGTCGGGGATGCTAATGAAAAACTGTTTTTT	CASSPVGDANEKLFF	.	.	15	TRBV27	TRBJ1-4